The sequence of this T cell receptor beta chain was determined in a study of Graves' ophthalmopathy and Graves' hyperthyroidism. The CDR3 is 14 amino acids. With 3 bases removed from V and 6 bases from J, the gap between germline ends came to 15 bases. This clonotype has just one count. Ophthalmopathy cases showed moderate-to-severe activity, scoring CAS ≥3 and NOSPECS ≥4, with duration under 3 months. Researchers took RNA transcripts and amplified TCR beta CDR3 regions from them. The first-round RT-PCR employed HTBI primers together with the Qiagen OneStep RT-PCR kit. A multiplex PCR was then performed as the second round. TCRdb re-derived calls from the multiplex PCR reads in MiXCR, one entry per CDR3 protein. This table holds roughly 300,000 distinct CDR3 sequences, roughly 17% found once.

The chain carries TRBV12-3 or TRBV12-4 and TRBJ2-7; perhaps TRBD2 as D (5 bases). The clonotype was recovered from an adult man with Graves' ophthalmopathy. The specimen was peripheral blood. This chain's CDR3 is CASSLIGSAGEQYF. The DNA of the CDR3 is TGTGCCAGCAGTTTGATCGGGTCTGCGGGCGAGCAGTACTTC.